This T cell receptor beta chain was recorded in a study of cytotoxic CD8 clonotypes in ibrutinib-treated CLL. Trimming removed 4 bases at V and 7 bases at J, with 10 bases between. This CDR3 has 13 amino acids. The V gene's germline CDR1 is SNHLY and CDR2 FYNNEI. Method: immunoSEQ multiplex PCR; TCRdb's copy keeps in-frame clones and lacks some. The sample has roughly 63,000 clones; 45% to 60% are singletons. This sample comprised PBMCs, obtained after 12 months of ibrutinib treatment. The chain links TRBV2 to TRBJ2-2, with D unresolved. The clonotype was recovered from a human donor with chronic lymphocytic leukemia. The CDR3 bases are TGTGCCAGCAGTGCGGTGGGCGGCGGGGAGCTGTTTTTT. It specifies CASSAVGGGELFF.